The 3 T cell receptor beta chains in this list originate from one sample, sequenced in a study of spatial heterogeneity in lung cancer. Regarding the study as a whole: The number of expanded tumor alpha and beta chains correlated with mutation number.

Antigens for these TCRs are unknown. As to time point: sample taken at primary tumor resection. TCRdb ran MiXCR on the 5' RACE reads and lists one entry per CDR3 protein. This sample has 1,500 to 2,000 distinct CDR3 sequences; 5% to 7% occur once, and the top ten carry 20% to 25%. The sequences come from lung tumor tissue, collected at surgery. The receptors derive from a male donor with early-stage non-small cell lung cancer.

This clonotype is categorized as medium-sized. The chain uses TRBV4-2 and TRBJ2-1; D possibly corresponds to TRBD1 (6 bases). CDR3 size: 16 residues. Germline CDR1 LGHNA, CDR2 YNFKEQ. Trimming shortened V by 0 bases and J by 6 bases, and 15 bases separated the two germline ends. CDR3 nucleotides: TGTGCCAGCAGCCAAGATCGATGGGGGCGCCCCAATGAGCAGTTCTTC. Protein: CASSQDRWGRPNEQFF.

This clonotype counts as medium-sized. This chain connects TRBV20-1 to TRBJ2-2, with D possibly called TRBD1 or TRBD2 (5 bases each). The V end lost 5 bases, the J end lost 7 bases, and 8 bases lay between the germline ends. Germline lookup yields CDR1 DFQATT and CDR2 SNEGSKA (reference sequence). The CDR3 contains 11 residues. CDR3 protein: CSAQGDGELFF. The CDR3 nucleotides read TGCAGTGCTCAGGGAGACGGGGAGCTGTTTTTT.

This clonotype ranks as medium-sized. V usage is TRBV29-1 and J usage is TRBJ2-6; possible D gene TRBD2, 6 bases. V lost 4 bases and J 0 bases, leaving 13 bases between the germline ends. This CDR3 comprises 16 residues. Germline values: CDR1 SQVTM, CDR2 ANQGSEA. The CDR3: CSVARDVNSGANVLTF. In DNA form, the CDR3 reads TGCAGCGTTGCGCGGGACGTAAACTCTGGGGCCAACGTCCTGACTTTC.